What follows are 14 T cell receptor beta chains derived from one specimen sequenced in a study of PD-L1 blockade in urothelial cancer. This table comes from immunoSEQ multiplex PCR, and its TCRdb copy is limited to in-frame clones, with some not included. The sample yields roughly 44,000 clones, around 82% seen once. The specimen comprised PBMCs, sampled around atezolizumab (anti-PD-L1) treatment. The receptors were sampled from a man aged 65-85 years with urothelial cancer.

The rearrangement joins TRBV5-1 to TRBJ2-5; the D is unclear. Germline V gene lookup returns CDR1 SGHRS and CDR2 YFSETQ. This CDR3 has 13 amino acids. V lost 6 bases and J 1 base, leaving 10 bases between the germline ends. This chain's CDR3 is CASTTDTQETQYF. The CDR3 DNA reads as TGCGCCAGCACCACCGACACCCAAGAGACCCAGTACTTC.

This chain joins TRBV4-3 and TRBJ2-7; 7 bases line up with TRBD2. This CDR3 comprises 18 residues. Germline-derived CDR1 and CDR2 are LGHNA and YSLEER. The V gene end was trimmed by 0 bases and the J gene end by 1 base; junction bases not matched to a gene: 12. The CDR3 coding sequence is TGCGCCAGCAGCCAAGATCGGCTAGCGGACCTTCTTTCCTACGAGCAGTACTTC. Translated, it gives CASSQDRLADLLSYEQYF.

The chain carries TRBV5-6 and TRBJ2-5, with TRBD2 identical over 12 bases. The trim removed 4 bases at V and 5 bases at J, leaving 9 bases unmatched. Germline CDR1 and CDR2: SGHDT and YYEEEE. The CDR3 has 16 residues. The CDR3 DNA reads as TGTGCCAGCAGCCGCGGACTAGCGGGGAGAGGGGAGACCCAGTACTTC. Amino acid sequence: CASSRGLAGRGETQYF.

J is TRBJ2-5 and V is TRBV28, with D perhaps matching TRBD1 (6 bases). The CDR3 length is 15 residues. V was trimmed by 4 bases and J by 2 bases, leaving 14 bases between them. Germline V gives CDR1 MDHEN, CDR2 SYDVKM. The CDR3 protein is CASSSPGHGQETQYF. The CDR3 DNA reads TGTGCCAGCAGTTCCCCGGGACATGGACAAGAGACCCAGTACTTC.

The CDR3 DNA sequence: TGTGCCAGCAGCCCGTGGGGGGGCCTCGAGGACTACACCTTC. This encodes CASSPWGGLEDYTF. This sequence joins TRBV5-6 and TRBJ1-2, with D perhaps matching TRBD1 (6 bases). The CDR3 consists of 14 residues. Trimming stripped 4 bases from V and 10 bases from J, with 20 bases between. Germline CDR1 is SGHDT and CDR2 is YYEEEE.

This clone came up a few times. This chain connects TRBV7-9 to TRBJ2-3; weak D call: TRBD1 (5 bases). CDR1 and CDR2 (germline): SEHNR, FQNEAQ (reference sequence). Trimming stripped 4 bases from V and 6 bases from J, with 11 bases between. The CDR3 has 13 amino acids. CDR3 residues: CASSYQGFDTQYF. CDR3 nucleotides: TGTGCCAGCAGCTATCAGGGTTTTGATACGCAGTATTTT.

This clone turned up a few times. This rearrangement joins TRBV7-8 to TRBJ2-1; 12 bases match TRBD2. This CDR3 is 17 amino acids long. Germline values: CDR1 SGHVS, CDR2 FQNEAQ. The ends lost 5 bases at V and 0 bases at J; junction bases unmatched: 5. CDR3 protein: CASSLTSGGLSYNEQFF. Written as DNA, the CDR3 is TGTGCCAGCAGCCTAACTAGCGGGGGGCTCTCCTACAATGAGCAGTTCTTC.

V is TRBV5-4 and J is TRBJ2-1; tentatively, D is TRBD2 (6 bases). Trimming took off 0 bases at V and 6 bases at J, with 10 bases between the two ends. The CDR3 is 14 amino acids. Germline V lookup: CDR1 SGHNT, CDR2 YYREEE (reference sequence). The CDR3 DNA sequence: TGTGCCAGCAGCTTGGAACTAGCCTTCAATGAGCAGTTCTTC. Its translation: CASSLELAFNEQFF.

The rearrangement joins TRBV9 to TRBJ1-2; D not resolved. There are 14 residues in the CDR3. Germline CDR1 is SGDLS and CDR2 is YYNGEE. Trimming removed 6 bases at V and 8 bases at J, with 20 bases between. This chain's CDR3 is CASTRSTGLGGYTF. CDR3 nucleotides: TGTGCCAGCACCCGATCCACGGGGTTGGGCGGCTACACCTTC.

The chain combines TRBV19 with TRBJ1-4; the match to TRBD1 covers 10 bases. J gave up 7 bases and V 3 bases, and 5 bases lay outside the gene matches. The CDR3 has 15 amino acids. Germline lookup yields CDR1 LNHDA and CDR2 SQIVND (reference sequence). CDR3 sequence reads: CASSISGTGVEKLFF. The DNA of the CDR3 is TGTGCCAGTAGTATCTCCGGGACAGGGGTTGAAAAACTGTTTTTT.

This clone was observed once. The chain joins TRBV7-2 to TRBJ1-3, with D possibly matching TRBD1 (5 bases). Between the trimmed V and J ends, which lost 3 bases and 0 bases, there was a span of 9 bases. The CDR3 covers 15 residues. Germline-derived CDR1 and CDR2 are SGHTA and FQGNSA. CDR3 DNA: TGTGCCAGCAGCTTCAGGGTTAACTCTGGAAACACCATATATTTT. It encodes CASSFRVNSGNTIYF.

The gene calls are TRBV21-1 and TRBJ2-7; the D call of TRBD2 is as the table states it, not checked on the DNA. TRBV21-1 is tagged as a pseudogene. The CDR3 totals 11 residues. CDR3 region: CASPGSYEQYF. The CDR3 DNA reads TGTGCCAGCCCGGGTAGCTACGAGCAGTACTTC.

The chain has TRBV5-1 and TRBJ2-1; TRBD2 aligns across 11 bases. Germline V lookup: CDR1 SGHRS, CDR2 YFSETQ. CDR3 size: 21 residues. J gave up 2 bases and V 4 bases, and 20 bases lay outside the gene matches. The chain's CDR3 is CASSPGLAGGARVIAYNEQFF. The CDR3 coding sequence is TGCGCCAGCAGCCCCGGACTAGCGGGCGGAGCCAGGGTAATAGCCTACAATGAGCAGTTCTTC.

The chain couples TRBV7-2 to TRBJ2-1, with TRBD2 matching 8 bases. From germline, CDR1 is SGHTA and CDR2 FQGNSA. The CDR3 extends over 16 amino acids. V was pared by 5 bases and J by 9 bases, with 15 bases of the junction left unmatched. CDR3 in amino acids: CASSRQSGSRDAEQFF. The DNA for the CDR3 is TGTGCCAGCAGCCGCCAAAGCGGGAGTCGGGATGCTGAGCAGTTCTTC.